The 26 T cell receptor beta chains below come from one sample, sequenced in a study of T cell changes during pregnancy in multiple sclerosis. Only in-frame clones appear in the TCRdb table, and some are missing; sequencing was by immunoSEQ multiplex PCR. This table has tens of thousands of clones, about 92% appearing once. Source material: peripheral blood. These receptors originate from a female donor with multiple sclerosis, enrolled in a pregnancy study.

The rearrangement links TRBV19 to TRBJ1-4, with D perhaps TRBD1 (5 bases). The CDR3 totals 15 residues. The V end lost 6 bases, the J end lost 7 bases, and 18 bases lay between the germline ends. Germline loops: CDR1 LNHDA, CDR2 SQIVND (reference sequence). Here the CDR3 reads CASRDFRAFPEKLFF. The DNA for the CDR3 is TGTGCCAGTAGGGATTTCAGGGCGTTTCCTGAAAAACTGTTTTTT.

The J gene is TRBJ2-5, the V gene TRBV11-3; 8 nucleotides match TRBD2. Germline V lookup: CDR1 SGHNT, CDR2 YENEEA. V lost 5 bases, J lost 2 bases, and 4 bases stayed unmatched. The CDR3 is 14 amino acids. As DNA, the CDR3 is TGTGCCAGCAGCCCAGCTAGCGGGCAAGAGACCCAGTACTTC. This encodes CASSPASGQETQYF.

This clone appeared a single time. The chain has TRBV4-3 and TRBJ2-1, with 10 bases matching TRBD2. This CDR3 contains 19 residues. The germline V gene encodes CDR1 LGHNA and CDR2 YSLEER. V was pared by 0 bases and J by 1 base, with 9 bases of the junction left unmatched. The CDR3 DNA follows: TGCGCCAGCAGCCAAGAACTTCTAGCGGGGGTACAATCCTACAATGAGCAGTTCTTC. It encodes CASSQELLAGVQSYNEQFF.

This chain uses TRBV5-4 with TRBJ1-3; D not certain. CDR1 and CDR2 (germline): SGHNT, YYREEE (reference sequence). Trimming shortened V by 4 bases and J by 1 base, and 12 bases separated the two germline ends. This CDR3 is built from 15 residues. The CDR3 loop reads CASSPGPRSGNTIYF. The CDR3 region has the DNA TGTGCCAGCAGCCCCGGCCCCAGGTCTGGAAACACCATATATTTT.

V usage is TRBV5-1 and J usage is TRBJ1-2, with D hard to call. The length of the CDR3 is 15 residues. V lost 4 bases and J lost 6, with 19 bases in between. CDR1 and CDR2 from the germline V gene are SGHRS and YFSETQ. The chain's CDR3 is CASSPTPTNSDGYTF. In DNA form, the CDR3 reads TGCGCCAGCAGCCCGACGCCGACTAATTCAGATGGCTACACCTTC. Looking up the rest from reference TRBV5-1 and TRBJ1-2 gives the full variable domain: KAGVTQTPRYLIKTRGQQVTLSCSPISGHRSVSWYQQTPGQGLQFLFEYFSETQRNKGNFPGRFSGRQFSNSRSEMNVSTLELGDSALYLCASSPTPTNSDGYTFGSGTRLTVV.

This sequence joins TRBV4-1 and TRBJ1-1; possibly TRBD1 for D (5 bases). There are 16 residues in the CDR3. With 0 bases removed from V and 2 bases from J, the gap between germline ends came to 13 bases. Germline values: CDR1 MGHRA, CDR2 YSYEKL. DNA for the CDR3: TGCGCCAGCAGCCAAGATCAGGGTGGGACCAACACTGAAGCTTTCTTT. It specifies CASSQDQGGTNTEAFF.

This chain links TRBV6-5 with TRBJ2-3, with a possible D match to TRBD2 (5 bases). The V gene lost 7 bases and the J gene lost 0 bases, with 14 bases spanning the gap. The CDR3 length is 15 residues. Germline CDR1 reads MNHEY; CDR2 reads SVGAGI. CDR3 loop: CASTRTWTSTDTQYF. In DNA, the CDR3 is TGTGCCAGCACCAGGACTTGGACTAGCACAGATACGCAGTATTTT.

The CDR3 spells CAWGGQGGYGYTF. Here the CDR3 DNA reads TGTGCCTGGGGTGGACAGGGGGGATATGGCTACACCTTC. V and J are TRBV30 and TRBJ1-2; TRBD1 agrees at 10 bases. The CDR3 runs to 13 residues. Unmatched junction bases numbered 5, after V lost 5 bases and J lost 5 bases. Germline loops: CDR1 GTSNPN, CDR2 SVGIG (reference sequence).

A single count supports this clone. The genes are TRBV29-1 and TRBJ2-2; D is tentatively TRBD1 or TRBD2 (6 bases each). Per germline, CDR1 SQVTM and CDR2 ANQGSEA. This CDR3 region has 13 residues. The V end was cut by 7 bases, the J end by 5 bases, with 14 bases between. CDR3 sequence (DNA): TGCAGCGCCGGCAGGGGAGGAACCGGGGAGCTGTTTTTT. This translates into CSAGRGGTGELFF.

This clone was counted once. J is TRBJ2-3 and V is TRBV5-4; D unresolved. This CDR3 has 13 amino acids. Trimming removed 4 bases from V and 5 bases from J, with 11 bases in between. The germline CDR1 and CDR2 sequences are SGHNT and YYREEE (reference sequence). The CDR3 nucleotides read TGTGCCAGCAGCCAGATTTCTAGAGATACGCAGTATTTT. It yields the protein CASSQISRDTQYF.

This clone was seen a handful of times. V and J are TRBV28 and TRBJ2-3, with 8 bases identical to TRBD1. CDR3 length: 15 amino acids. The trim removed 3 bases at V and 4 bases at J, leaving 6 bases unmatched. CDR1 is MDHEN, CDR2 SYDVKM, per germline. In DNA, the CDR3 is TGTGCCAGCAGTTTGGACAGGGAGTTGCCAGATACGCAGTATTTT. Translation gives CASSLDRELPDTQYF. Combining the CDR3 with reference TRBV28 and TRBJ2-3 gives the whole variable domain DVKVTQSSRYLVKRTGEKVFLECVQDMDHENMFWYRQDPGLGLRLIYFSYDVKMKEKGDIPEGYSVSREKKERFSLILESASTNQTSMYLCASSLDRELPDTQYFGPGTRLTVL.

V usage is TRBV9 and J usage is TRBJ2-3, with 7 bases matching TRBD2. V was pared by 0 bases and J by 4 bases, with 5 bases of the junction left unmatched. From germline, CDR1 is SGDLS and CDR2 YYNGEE. The CDR3 has 15 residues. This CDR3 is CASSVGPAGADTQYF. DNA for the CDR3: TGTGCCAGCAGCGTAGGGCCGGCGGGAGCAGATACGCAGTATTTT.

The count of this clone is one. V is TRBV6-1 and J is TRBJ1-2; 8 nucleotides line up with TRBD1. With V trimmed by 4 bases and J by 4 bases, 5 bases remained unmatched. The CDR3 spans 14 residues. Germline CDR1 reads MNHNS; CDR2 reads SASEGT. The CDR3 loop is CASSAQGAGYGYTF. CDR3 sequence (DNA): TGTGCCAGCAGTGCCCAGGGGGCAGGCTATGGCTACACCTTC.

The CDR3 region is CASSLAGDGYTF. CDR3 in DNA: TGTGCCAGCAGCTTAGCTGGAGATGGCTACACCTTC. The rearrangement uses TRBV7-9 and TRBJ1-2; D call uncertain. V was pared by 0 bases and J by 6 bases, with 5 bases between. The CDR3 consists of 12 residues. Germline V gene sequence: CDR1 SEHNR, CDR2 FQNEAQ (reference sequence).

The chain has TRBV10-2 and TRBJ2-1; TRBD2 matches 9 bases. The CDR3 is 15 residues long. CDR1 WSHSY and CDR2 SAAADI come from the germline V gene. With 6 bases clipped from V and 6 bases from J, the junction kept 9 bases outside the gene matches. The chain's CDR3 is CASSPSGNGINEQFF. The CDR3 DNA reads TGCGCCAGCAGCCCTAGCGGGAACGGTATCAATGAGCAGTTCTTC.

V gene TRBV7-9 combines with J gene TRBJ2-3; D unresolved. Germline V gene lookup returns CDR1 SEHNR and CDR2 FQNEAQ (reference sequence). This CDR3 is built from 17 residues. Trimming pared 3 bases from V and 2 bases from J, leaving 18 bases between. CDR3 amino acids: CASSFLLETWLTDTQYF. CDR3 nucleotide sequence: TGTGCCAGCAGCTTTCTTTTGGAGACTTGGCTCACAGATACGCAGTATTTT. Together with reference TRBV7-9 and TRBJ2-3, the CDR3 gives the full variable domain: DTGVSQNPRHKITKRGQNVTFRCDPISEHNRLYWYRQTLGQGPEFLTYFQNEAQLEKSRLLSDRFSAERPKGSFSTLEIQRTEQGDSAMYLCASSFLLETWLTDTQYFGPGTRLTVL.

This sequence joins TRBV10-1 and TRBJ2-2; 10 bases map to TRBD2. Trimming cost V 1 base and J 5 bases; bases outside gene matches: 4. The germline V gene has CDR1 WNHNN and CDR2 SYGVQD (reference sequence). The CDR3 extends over 16 amino acids. DNA of the CDR3: TGCGCCAGCAGTGAGTTAGCGGGAGGCTTAACCGGGGAGCTGTTTTTT. Translation gives CASSELAGGLTGELFF.

V gene TRBV28 combines with J gene TRBJ1-2, with D perhaps TRBD1 (5 bases). The CDR3 has 12 residues. The germline CDR1 and CDR2 sequences are MDHEN and SYDVKM. The V gene lost 7 bases and the J gene lost 6 bases, with 12 bases spanning the gap. Here the CDR3 reads CASTSLGDGYTF. The CDR3 nucleotides read TGTGCCAGCACTAGTTTAGGGGATGGCTACACCTTC.

Written as DNA, the CDR3 is TGTGCCAACTGGGGGGGGCACGTCTATGGCTACACCTTC. The encoded protein is CANWGGHVYGYTF. V usage is TRBV28 and J usage is TRBJ1-2; D is perhaps TRBD1 (6 bases). Germline V CDR1 and CDR2: MDHEN, SYDVKM. V was cut by 10 bases and J by 4 bases, with 16 bases left in between. The CDR3 has 13 amino acids.

The chain recombines TRBV15 with TRBJ2-1; no reliable D call. Germline values: CDR1 LNHNV, CDR2 YYDKDF (reference sequence). The CDR3 sequence is 11 residues long. Trimming took off 6 bases at V and 3 bases at J, with 3 bases between the two ends. The CDR3 bases are TGTGCCACCAGGAGCTACAATGAGCAGTTCTTC. This sequence encodes CATRSYNEQFF.

J is TRBJ1-1 and V is TRBV18; 7 positions match TRBD1. The CDR3 runs to 14 residues. Germline V gives CDR1 KGHSH, CDR2 LQKENI. V lost 5 bases to trimming and J lost 6 bases; unmatched junction nucleotides: 9. Written as DNA, the CDR3 is TGTGCCAGCTCAACGGAGAACAGGGGCGCTGAAGCTTTCTTT. Its protein product is CASSTENRGAEAFF.

The J gene is TRBJ2-7, the V gene TRBV6-1; 9 bases match TRBD1. Germline V CDR1 and CDR2: MNHNS, SASEGT. Unmatched junction bases numbered 8, after V lost 8 bases and J lost 6 bases. The CDR3 totals 13 residues. Here the CDR3 DNA reads TGTGCCAGCGTGGGGACAGGGTTAAGCGAGCAGTACTTC. Its translation is CASVGTGLSEQYF.

The chain uses TRBV6-6 and TRBJ2-2; possible D gene TRBD2, 7 bases. Germline lookup yields CDR1 MNHNY and CDR2 SVGAGI (reference sequence). The CDR3 extends over 12 amino acids. Between the trimmed V and J ends, which lost 9 bases and 9 bases, there was a span of 14 bases. This CDR3 is CASSTGGRELFF. CDR3 nucleotides: TGTGCCAGTAGCACGGGGGGCCGGGAGCTGTTTTTT.

V is TRBV23-1 and J is TRBJ2-7, with D unresolved. TRBV23-1 is an open reading frame whose function is uncertain. The CDR3 is made up of 16 amino acids. V was trimmed by 1 base and J by 5 bases, leaving 18 bases between them. In DNA, the CDR3 is TGCGCCAGCAGTCAATACTTCACCAGACCCAGAAACGAGCAGTACTTC. Translating it yields CASSQYFTRPRNEQYF.

V gene TRBV5-4 combines with J gene TRBJ2-2; 11 bases line up with TRBD1. The CDR3 contains 16 residues. The V gene's germline CDR1 is SGHNT and CDR2 YYREEE (reference sequence). After removal of 0 bases from V and 7 bases from J, the junction contained 5 bases not matched to a gene. CDR3 bases: TGTGCCAGCAGCTTGGTCCCGGGACAGGGGGTCGGGGAGCTGTTTTTT. Amino acid sequence: CASSLVPGQGVGELFF.

The sample holds one count of this clone. This chain links TRBV6-5 with TRBJ1-1; no definite D call. CDR1 and CDR2 (germline): MNHEY, SVGAGI. The V and J ends lost 5 bases and 5 bases respectively, with 15 bases between them. The CDR3 has 14 amino acids. CDR3 nucleotide sequence: TGTGCCAGCAGTCCCTGGGCCCCGAGGACTGAAGCTTTCTTT. It specifies CASSPWAPRTEAFF.